The present entry profiles one T cell receptor (beta chain) with its context. Its specificity is not known. The data are from a study of T cell responses to AZD1222 COVID-19 vaccine. The study, taken as a whole, reports: The peak T cell response came first, and repertoires were sampled only after it.

TCRdb's copy holds only in-frame clones and misses some; the assay was immunoSEQ multiplex PCR. Of about 160,000 clones detected, about 92% appear once; the ten largest clones hold about 4%. This clonotype originated in an adult in good health. The sample consisted of peripheral blood, taken on day 0 of MenACWY control vaccination.

CDR3 in DNA: TGTGCCACCAGCAGGGGACTAGCGGGGGGGGAAGATACGCAGTATTTT. As protein: CATSRGLAGGEDTQYF. The chain recombines TRBV15 with TRBJ2-3; 16 positions agree with TRBD2. The V and J ends lost 3 bases and 5 bases, in that order; junction bases with no gene match: 2. The length of the CDR3 is 16 residues. CDR1 is LNHNV and CDR2 is YYDKDF in the germline V gene (reference sequence).